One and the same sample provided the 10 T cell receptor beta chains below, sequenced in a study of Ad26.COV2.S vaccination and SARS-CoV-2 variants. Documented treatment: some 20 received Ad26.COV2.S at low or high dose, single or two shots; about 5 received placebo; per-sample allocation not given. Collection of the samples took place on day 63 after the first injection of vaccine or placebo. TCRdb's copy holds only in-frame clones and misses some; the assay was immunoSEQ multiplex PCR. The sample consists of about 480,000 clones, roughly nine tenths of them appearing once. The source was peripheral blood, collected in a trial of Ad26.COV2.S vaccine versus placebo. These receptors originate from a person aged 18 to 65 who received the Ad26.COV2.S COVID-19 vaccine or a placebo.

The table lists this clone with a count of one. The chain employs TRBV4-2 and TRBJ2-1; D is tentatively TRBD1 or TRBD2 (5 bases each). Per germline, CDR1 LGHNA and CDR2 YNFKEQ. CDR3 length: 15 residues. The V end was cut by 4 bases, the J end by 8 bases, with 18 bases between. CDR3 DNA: TGTGCCAGCAGCCCTTCCGGGACGGTGGGCGATGAGCAGTTCTTC. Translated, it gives CASSPSGTVGDEQFF.

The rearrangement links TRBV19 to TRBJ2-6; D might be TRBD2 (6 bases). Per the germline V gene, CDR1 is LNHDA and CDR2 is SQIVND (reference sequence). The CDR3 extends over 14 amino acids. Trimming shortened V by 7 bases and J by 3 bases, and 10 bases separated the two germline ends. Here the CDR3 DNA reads TGTGCCAGTAAAGAGGGAGGTGGGGCCAACGTCCTGACTTTC. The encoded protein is CASKEGGGANVLTF.

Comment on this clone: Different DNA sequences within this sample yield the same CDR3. The CDR3 here is CASSPGLAGGYEQYF. CDR3 sequence (DNA): TGCGCCAGCAGCCCCGGACTAGCGGGAGGGTACGAGCAGTACTTC. The chain couples TRBV5-1 to TRBJ2-7; TRBD2 agrees at 15 bases. Germline V CDR1 and CDR2: SGHRS, YFSETQ. CDR3 length: 15 amino acids. V gave up 4 bases and J gave up 4 bases; unmatched junction bases: 3.

CDR3: CAWSNNYGYTF. The CDR3 DNA follows: TGTGCCTGGAGCAATAACTATGGCTACACCTTC. The gene calls are TRBV30 and TRBJ1-2, with D unclear. V was pared by 3 bases and J by 1 base, with 3 bases between. The CDR3 spans 11 residues. Germline values: CDR1 GTSNPN, CDR2 SVGIG (reference sequence).

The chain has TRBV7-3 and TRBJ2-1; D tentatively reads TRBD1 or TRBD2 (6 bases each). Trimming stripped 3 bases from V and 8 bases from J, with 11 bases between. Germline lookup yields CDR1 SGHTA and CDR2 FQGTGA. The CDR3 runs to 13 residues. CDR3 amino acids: CASSFGGGDEQFF. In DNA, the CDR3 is TGTGCCAGCAGCTTCGGGGGCGGCGATGAGCAGTTCTTC.

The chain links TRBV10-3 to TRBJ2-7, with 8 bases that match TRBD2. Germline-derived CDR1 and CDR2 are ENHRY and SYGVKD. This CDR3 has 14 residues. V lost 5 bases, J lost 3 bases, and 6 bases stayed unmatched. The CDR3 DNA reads TGTGCCATCAGTACACTAGCGGCCGACTACGAGCAGTACTTC. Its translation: CAISTLAADYEQYF.

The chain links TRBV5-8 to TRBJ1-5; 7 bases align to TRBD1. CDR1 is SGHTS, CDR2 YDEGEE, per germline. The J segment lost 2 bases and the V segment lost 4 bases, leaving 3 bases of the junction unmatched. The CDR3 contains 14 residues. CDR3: CASSRGLGNQPQHF. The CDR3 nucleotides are TGTGCCAGCAGCAGGGGGCTTGGCAATCAGCCCCAGCATTTT.

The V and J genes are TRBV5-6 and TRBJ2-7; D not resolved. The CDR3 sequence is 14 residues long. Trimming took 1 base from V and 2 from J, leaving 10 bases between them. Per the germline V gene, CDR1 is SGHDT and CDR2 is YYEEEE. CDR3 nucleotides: TGTGCCAGCAGCTTGTACGGCGGAACCTACGAGCAGTACTTC. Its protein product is CASSLYGGTYEQYF.

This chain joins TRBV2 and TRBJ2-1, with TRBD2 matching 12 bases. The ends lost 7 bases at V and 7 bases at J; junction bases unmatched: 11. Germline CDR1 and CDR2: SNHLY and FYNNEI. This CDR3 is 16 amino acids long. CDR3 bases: TGTGCCAGCATGAGGGACGGGGGGACTAGCGGGAATGAGCAGTTCTTC. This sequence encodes CASMRDGGTSGNEQFF.

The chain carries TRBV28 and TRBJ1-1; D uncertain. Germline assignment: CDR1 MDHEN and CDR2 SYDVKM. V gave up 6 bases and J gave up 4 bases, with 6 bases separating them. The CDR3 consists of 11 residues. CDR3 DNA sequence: TGTGCCAGCAGCGGATTCACTGAAGCTTTCTTT. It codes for CASSGFTEAFF. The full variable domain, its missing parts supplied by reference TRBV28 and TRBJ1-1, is DVKVTQSSRYLVKRTGEKVFLECVQDMDHENMFWYRQDPGLGLRLIYFSYDVKMKEKGDIPEGYSVSREKKERFSLILESASTNQTSMYLCASSGFTEAFFGQGTRLTVV.